The following is a T cell receptor beta chain sequence with its context. What it recognizes is unknown. Germline V gives CDR1 LNHDA, CDR2 SQIVND (reference sequence). Trimming pared 10 bases from V and 4 bases from J, leaving 19 bases between. The CDR3 runs to 15 residues. Here immunoSEQ multiplex PCR was the method, and the copy in TCRdb shows in-frame clones only, minus some. The data contain roughly 81,000 clones, roughly 84% of them singletons. These data come from a study of identifying expanded T cells in peripheral blood. General study findings and limits: Clone count variance between roughly two-week samples rose with total template count. Over about two and four weeks, about 17 and 20 clones changed, versus approximately 1.1 between replicates.

Collection occurred without any documented infections or immune events in donors. This TCR came from a person aged 18-70 years in good health. The rearrangement joins TRBV19 to TRBJ2-2; either TRBD1 or TRBD2 may supply D (5 bases each). The sample taken for sequencing was blood. The CDR3 reads CATADMGDGTGELFF. The CDR3 DNA follows: TGTGCCACTGCTGATATGGGGGACGGCACCGGGGAGCTGTTTTTT.